This is a list of T cell receptor beta chains from one sample in a study of T cell responses to AZD1222 COVID-19 vaccine. Assay used: immunoSEQ multiplex PCR; TCRdb lists only in-frame clones, some missing. The sample comprises approximately 140,000 clones, 75% to 95% of which are singletons, and about 1.9% rests with the top ten. This material consisted of peripheral blood, taken 28 days after the second AZD1222 dose. These receptors came from an adult who received the AZD1222 COVID-19 vaccine. Both conserved end residues are part of each CDR3. A D gene is named only where the DNA matches it firmly. Rows give clone size only sometimes, using once, few, many, or a class for an expanded clone.

d_call	j_call	v_call	clone_size	cdr3_nt	cdr3_aa
TRBD1	TRBJ2-2	TRBV11-3	few	TGTGCCAGCAGCTTACTCAGGGGGACCGCCGGGGAGCTGTTTTTT	CASSLLRGTAGELFF
NA	TRBJ2-5	TRBV29-1	NA	TGCAGCGTTGAAGATTTAGTCCAGGGACAAGAGACCCAGTACTTC	CSVEDLVQGQETQYF
NA	TRBJ1-6	TRBV6-5	NA	TGTGCCAGCAGTTATGACAGGCCAAATTCACCCCTCCACTTT	CASSYDRPNSPLHF
NA	TRBJ1-1	TRBV6-4	NA	TGTGCCAGCAGCCCACGAGCGGGGAACACTGAAGCTTTCTTT	CASSPRAGNTEAFF
NA	TRBJ2-3	TRBV6-1	NA	TGTGCCAGCAGTGAAGGTCAGGAGGATACGCAGTATTTT	CASSEGQEDTQYF
TRBD1	TRBJ2-3	TRBV27	NA	TGTGCCAGCAGTTTATTGGGGCAGGGGGCGGATACGCAGTATTTT	CASSLLGQGADTQYF
NA	TRBJ2-4	TRBV4-1	NA	TGCGCCAGCAGCCAAGATGAGGGGGAGCCCCTAGCCAAAAACATTCAGTACTTC	CASSQDEGEPLAKNIQYF
NA	TRBJ2-7	TRBV19	NA	TGTGCCAGTAGTCCCCGTGTGGGGGACGAGCAGTACTTC	CASSPRVGDEQYF
TRBD1	TRBJ1-3	TRBV19	NA	TGTGCCAGTAGTCTCGGGACAGGGGACACCATATATTTT	CASSLGTGDTIYF
NA	TRBJ2-5	TRBV11-2	NA	TGTGCCAGCAGCCCCAGGGACGGCCAAGAGACCCAGTACTTC	CASSPRDGQETQYF
NA	TRBJ1-2	TRBV30	once	TGTGCCTGGAGTCCCCGGTGGCAGGTGGGAGGCTACACCTTC	CAWSPRWQVGGYTF
NA	TRBJ1-1	TRBV6-5	NA	TGTGCCAGCAGTTACTCCCCTGTGGTGGGGGCTTTCTTT	CASSYSPVVGAFF
NA	TRBJ1-1	TRBV30	NA	TGTGCCTGGAGTGTACTCAGGGACACTGAAGCTTTCTTT	CAWSVLRDTEAFF
TRBD1	TRBJ2-5	TRBV12-5	NA	TGTGCTAGTGGCCCGGGACAGACACCGGGGGAGACCCAGTACTTC	CASGPGQTPGETQYF
TRBD2	TRBJ2-1	TRBV7-9	NA	TGTGCCAGCAGCACCGGGACTAGCGGGGGGGGCGTTGAGCAGTTCTTC	CASSTGTSGGGVEQFF
NA	TRBJ2-5	TRBV18	once	TGTGCCAGCTCACCAGGGGAGACCCAGTACTTC	CASSPGETQYF
NA	TRBJ1-1	TRBV11-3	NA	TGTGCCAGCAGCCCTCGGACCACCCCGGCCACTGAAGCTTTCTTT	CASSPRTTPATEAFF
TRBD1	TRBJ1-2	TRBV19	NA	TGTGCCAGTAACCCTCAGGGGGCCGATGGCTACACCTTC	CASNPQGADGYTF
NA	TRBJ1-1	TRBV5-5	NA	TGTGCCAGCAGCTTGGAAATTCGGCTGTACACTGAAGCTTTCTTT	CASSLEIRLYTEAFF
TRBD1	TRBJ2-2	TRBV19	NA	TGTGCCAGTAGAGGACAGGGAGGTTTTAACACCGGGGAGCTGTTTTTT	CASRGQGGFNTGELFF
NA	TRBJ1-1	TRBV7-6	NA	TGTGCCAGCAGCCACCGTGTGGGGGACACTGAAGCTTTCTTT	CASSHRVGDTEAFF
TRBD1	TRBJ1-2	TRBV19	NA	TGTGCCAGTAGTATCGCATATAGCCAGGGGGCCAACTATGGCTACACCTTC	CASSIAYSQGANYGYTF
NA	TRBJ2-3	TRBV10-1	NA	TGCGCCAGCAGTGGGACGAGGGGCGGGGCAGATACGCAGTATTTT	CASSGTRGGADTQYF
TRBD1	TRBJ1-2	TRBV13	NA	TGTGCCAGCAGCCTCGATCCCGGACAGGGATCGTATGGCTACACCTTC	CASSLDPGQGSYGYTF
NA	TRBJ1-1	TRBV7-9	once	TGTGCCAGCAGCGTACACCTCATGAACACTGAAGCTTTCTTT	CASSVHLMNTEAFF
NA	TRBJ2-7	TRBV5-1	NA	TGCGCCAGCAGCTTGGGGGCAGGAACCTACGAGCAGTACTTC	CASSLGAGTYEQYF
NA	TRBJ1-4	TRBV30	NA	TGTGCCTGGAGGGGCTCAGCTAATGAAAAACTGTTTTTT	CAWRGSANEKLFF
TRBD2	TRBJ2-1	TRBV11-3	once	TGTGCCAGCAGCTTAGATCCTATTAGCTGGGGGGGTCCTTACAATGAGCAGTTCTTC	CASSLDPISWGGPYNEQFF
TRBD1	TRBJ1-1	TRBV7-9	NA	TGTGCCAGCAGCTTAGACAGGGGGAGCCGGCTGGGTATGAACACTGAAGCTTTCTTT	CASSLDRGSRLGMNTEAFF
NA	TRBJ1-3	TRBV30	NA	TGTGCCTGGAGTCTAGATACAACCGGGACGCATGGAAACACCATATATTTT	CAWSLDTTGTHGNTIYF
NA	TRBJ2-3	TRBV7-2	NA	TGTGCCAGCAGCTCCCACCGAGCCTCTGTTGTCGGGGGCCCAGATACGCAGTATTTT	CASSSHRASVVGGPDTQYF
NA	TRBJ2-3	TRBV27	NA	TGTGCCAGCAGTTTAAGCGCGGATACGCAGTATTTT	CASSLSADTQYF
NA	TRBJ1-2	TRBV7-9	NA	TGTGCCAGCAGCCTTGCGGGCTATAACTATGGCTACACCTTC	CASSLAGYNYGYTF
TRBD2	TRBJ2-2	TRBV5-1	NA	TGCGCCAGCAGCTTACTAGCGGGGGGTACCAACACCGGGGAGCTGTTTTTT	CASSLLAGGTNTGELFF
TRBD1	TRBJ1-1	TRBV11-3	NA	TGTGCCAGCAGCTTTCGGACAGGGTTTGGCACTGAAGCTTTCTTT	CASSFRTGFGTEAFF
NA	TRBJ2-7	TRBV3-1/TRBV3-2	NA	TGTGCCAGCAGCCAAGAAGGGGGGGTCGAGCAGTACTTC	CASSQEGGVEQYF
TRBD1	TRBJ1-6	TRBV7-9	NA	TGTGCCAGCAGCTCCAGACGGGACAGATTAAATTCACCCCTCCACTTT	CASSSRRDRLNSPLHF
NA	TRBJ2-1	TRBV25-1	NA	TGTGCCAGCAGTGAATCTCGGGGAAGTTATCCAAATGAGCAGTTCTTC	CASSESRGSYPNEQFF
TRBD1	TRBJ1-3	TRBV10-3	NA	TGTGCCATCAGCCCTTGGGACAGGGCTGGAAACACCATATATTTT	CAISPWDRAGNTIYF
TRBD1	TRBJ1-6	TRBV30	once	TGTGCCTGGGACGACGGGGCAGGGGGCGCGGGATCACCCCTCCACTTT	CAWDDGAGGAGSPLHF
TRBD2	TRBJ2-3	TRBV4-1	NA	TGCGCCAGCAGACGAACTCCGGGACTAGCGGGAGGGCTCACAGATACGCAGTATTTT	CASRRTPGLAGGLTDTQYF
NA	TRBJ2-5	TRBV7-8	NA	TGTGCCAGCACCCCGTCCCACCGGGGGGCCGGGGAGACCCAGTACTTC	CASTPSHRGAGETQYF
NA	TRBJ1-2	TRBV12-3/TRBV12-4	NA	TGTGCCACGAAGGGAGCTTCCTACACCTTC	CATKGASYTF
NA	TRBJ2-2	TRBV5-1	NA	TGCGCCAGCCGCCCTAACGGAGGGGACACCGGGGAGCTGTTTTTT	CASRPNGGDTGELFF
NA	TRBJ1-1	TRBV21-1	NA	TGTGCCAGCAGCAAAGAACTTTTCGGCGTTGGCAGGAACACTGAAGCTTTCTTT	CASSKELFGVGRNTEAFF
NA	TRBJ1-1	TRBV3-1/TRBV3-2	NA	TGTGCCAGCAGCCAAGATAATCAGAACACTGAAGCTTTCTTT	CASSQDNQNTEAFF
TRBD1	TRBJ1-2	TRBV11-2	NA	TGTGCCAGCAGCCCGGGACAGGACTATGGCTACACCTTC	CASSPGQDYGYTF
NA	TRBJ1-2	TRBV6-5	NA	TGTGCCAGCAGTTACTCGATAATGGGGTCCTATGGCTACACCTTC	CASSYSIMGSYGYTF
TRBD1	TRBJ1-2	TRBV16	NA	TGTGCCAGCAGCCAAGATCAAGGGGGCCGTGGCTATGGCTACACCTTC	CASSQDQGGRGYGYTF
NA	TRBJ1-4	TRBV5-1	NA	TGCGCCAGCAGCCCCGGACAGATCAGTAATGAAAAACTGTTTTTT	CASSPGQISNEKLFF
NA	TRBJ1-2	TRBV20-1	NA	TGCAGTGCTAGATCTAACTATGGCTACACCTTC	CSARSNYGYTF
NA	TRBJ1-3	TRBV15	once	TGTGCCACCAGCAGAGATGTGGGGACAGGAAACACCATATATTTT	CATSRDVGTGNTIYF
NA	TRBJ1-2	TRBV7-3	NA	TGTGCCAGCAGCTTAACGGTAAACCCAAGGGACAAGGGGGTTGATTCTAACTATGGCTACACCTTC	CASSLTVNPRDKGVDSNYGYTF
NA	TRBJ2-4	TRBV5-8	once	TGTGCCAGCAGCGGGGGAGGGACAACAAACATTCAGTACTTC	CASSGGGTTNIQYF
NA	TRBJ1-1	TRBV2	NA	TGTGCCAGCGGCGACCCCGAGGGTGGGTGGAACACTGAAGCTTTCTTT	CASGDPEGGWNTEAFF